The 7 T cell receptor beta chains below come from one sample, sequenced in a study of blood T cell repertoires in COVID-19. The method was immunoSEQ multiplex PCR; TCRdb's version includes in-frame clones alone and lacks a portion of them. This table holds about 270,000 clones, around nine tenths found once. The sequenced sample was peripheral blood. Receptors originate from a man aged 50-59 years with acute or convalescent COVID-19.

The J gene is TRBJ2-5, the V gene TRBV28; D possibly corresponds to TRBD2 (6 bases). Germline loops: CDR1 MDHEN, CDR2 SYDVKM. The CDR3 contains 13 residues. The germline V and J ends were trimmed by 8 bases and 5 bases, with 15 bases remaining between them. The CDR3 DNA reads as TGTGCCAGCTTCCACGTGGGGAGGGAGACCCAGTACTTC. Its translation: CASFHVGRETQYF.

In its sample, this clone was seen once. The rearrangement uses TRBV19 and TRBJ1-1; D remains ambiguous. The V gene's germline CDR1 is LNHDA and CDR2 SQIVND (reference sequence). Trimming took off 6 bases at V and 7 bases at J, with 15 bases between the two ends. The CDR3 spans 13 residues. The CDR3 region has the DNA TGTGCCAGTAGGCCGTCCGGGTTTGGTGAAGCTTTCTTT. Encoded protein: CASRPSGFGEAFF.

V usage is TRBV9 and J usage is TRBJ2-2; 7 bases are shared with TRBD2. Germline trimming cut 0 bases from V and 7 bases from J; bases unmatched to any gene: 9. Germline CDR1 is SGDLS and CDR2 is YYNGEE. This CDR3 has 16 residues. The CDR3: CASSVGGAGKVGELFF. The CDR3, as DNA: TGTGCCAGCAGCGTAGGGGGAGCGGGGAAGGTCGGGGAGCTGTTTTTT.

About this clone itself: One end of the junction fails to match germline, which may point to a read error. V and J are TRBV7-9 and TRBJ1-2; weak D call: TRBD1 (5 bases). CDR1 and CDR2 from the germline V gene are SEHNR and FQNEAQ (reference sequence). The CDR3 is made up of 12 amino acids. This chain's CDR3 is CASSEPGTRLAF. The CDR3 region has the DNA TGTGCCAGCAGCGAACCGGGGACTAGGTTAGCCTTC.

The CDR3 here is CASSIDRGDSPLHF. CDR3 nucleotide sequence: TGTGCCAGCAGTATAGACAGGGGAGATTCACCCCTCCACTTT. The V call is TRBV2, the J call TRBJ1-6; 8 bases align to TRBD1. V shed 5 bases, J shed 8 bases, and the junction held 5 bases outside the gene matches. CDR1 is SNHLY and CDR2 is FYNNEI in the germline V gene. The CDR3 spans 14 residues.

The CDR3 region is CSVESQVGQPQHF. CDR3 nucleotides: TGCAGCGTTGAATCCCAGGTGGGTCAGCCCCAGCATTTT. V and J are TRBV29-1 and TRBJ1-5, with D unclear. This CDR3 is 13 amino acids long. Germline assignment: CDR1 SQVTM and CDR2 ANQGSEA. V was clipped by 2 bases and J by 6 bases, with 11 bases between them.

The chain has TRBV4-1 and TRBJ1-1; maybe TRBD1 (6 bases). Looked up from germline, CDR1 is MGHRA and CDR2 is YSYEKL. This CDR3 contains 20 residues. Trimming stripped 4 bases from V and 4 bases from J, with 31 bases between. The chain's CDR3 is CASSPYARGAGGSPRTEAFF. The CDR3 DNA reads TGCGCCAGCAGCCCTTACGCCAGGGGTGCGGGCGGGTCGCCACGCACTGAAGCTTTCTTT.